This TCR beta chain was retrieved from a study of shared clonotypes between healthy human individuals. Sequencing was performed with immunoSEQ multiplex PCR; in TCRdb, only in-frame clones are kept and a portion is missing. The sample consists of approximately 1,000,000 clones, 75% to 80% of them appearing once. This CDR3 has 15 residues. The trim removed 2 bases at V and 6 bases at J, leaving 8 bases unmatched. Per germline, CDR1 SGHVS and CDR2 FQNEAQ. The sequence was collected from a man younger than 30 in good health. Some clones in this sample may be carry-over from other donors' samples. Sequenced: memory CD4+ T cells from PBMCs. Subset given: CD45RA-negative fraction. The rearrangement uses TRBV7-8 and TRBJ2-7, with TRBD2 matching over 9 bases. The chain's CDR3 is CASSLLGREGSEQYF. CDR3 sequence (DNA): TGTGCCAGCAGCTTACTGGGGCGGGAGGGGAGCGAGCAGTACTTC. Variable domain in full (rest from reference TRBV7-8 and TRBJ2-7): GAGVSQSPRYKVAKRGQDVALRCDPISGHVSLFWYQQALGQGPEFLTYFQNEAQLDKSGLPSDRFFAERPEGSVSTLKIQRTQQEDSAVYLCASSLLGREGSEQYFGPGTRLTVT.